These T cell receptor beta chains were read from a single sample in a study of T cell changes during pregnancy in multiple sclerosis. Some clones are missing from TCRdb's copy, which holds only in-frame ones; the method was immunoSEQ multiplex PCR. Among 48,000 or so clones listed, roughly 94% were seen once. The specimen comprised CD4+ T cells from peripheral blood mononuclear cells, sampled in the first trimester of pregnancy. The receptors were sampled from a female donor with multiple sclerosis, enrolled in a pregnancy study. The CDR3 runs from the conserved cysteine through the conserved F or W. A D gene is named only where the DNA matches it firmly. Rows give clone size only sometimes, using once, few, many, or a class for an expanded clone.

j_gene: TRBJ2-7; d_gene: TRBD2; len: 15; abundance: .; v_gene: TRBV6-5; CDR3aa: CASTLSGGSSYEQYF
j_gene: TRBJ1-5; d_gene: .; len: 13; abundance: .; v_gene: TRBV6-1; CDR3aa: CASSDRGAQPQHF
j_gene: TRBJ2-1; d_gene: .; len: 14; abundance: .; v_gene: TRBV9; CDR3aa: CASSAHSGVNEQFF
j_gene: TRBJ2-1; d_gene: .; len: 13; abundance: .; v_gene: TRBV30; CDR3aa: CAWSVNLVSGQFF
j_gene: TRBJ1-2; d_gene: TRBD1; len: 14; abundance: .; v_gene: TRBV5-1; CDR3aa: CASSQTGANYGYTF
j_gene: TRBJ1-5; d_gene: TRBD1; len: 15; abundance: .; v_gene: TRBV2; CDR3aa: CASSTGTGGNQPQHF
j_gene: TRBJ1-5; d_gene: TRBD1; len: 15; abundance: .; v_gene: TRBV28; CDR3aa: CASSPTGQGVQPQHF
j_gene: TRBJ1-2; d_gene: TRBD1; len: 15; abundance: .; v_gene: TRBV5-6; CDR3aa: CASSLGGTGVRGYTF
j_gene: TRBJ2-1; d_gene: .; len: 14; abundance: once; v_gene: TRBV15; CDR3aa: CATGGLSSYNEQFF
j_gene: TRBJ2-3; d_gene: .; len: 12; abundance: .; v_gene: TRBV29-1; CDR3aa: CSVYSQGDTQYF
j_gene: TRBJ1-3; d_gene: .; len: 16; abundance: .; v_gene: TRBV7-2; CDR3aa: CASSLWQFNSGNTIYF
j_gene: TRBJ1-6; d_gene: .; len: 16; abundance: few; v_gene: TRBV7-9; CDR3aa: CASFPPRGDSRSPLHF
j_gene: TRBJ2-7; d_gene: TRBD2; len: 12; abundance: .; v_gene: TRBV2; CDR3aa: CASSYVGGEQYF
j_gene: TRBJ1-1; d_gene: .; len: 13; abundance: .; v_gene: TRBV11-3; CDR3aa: CASSSVGGTEAFF